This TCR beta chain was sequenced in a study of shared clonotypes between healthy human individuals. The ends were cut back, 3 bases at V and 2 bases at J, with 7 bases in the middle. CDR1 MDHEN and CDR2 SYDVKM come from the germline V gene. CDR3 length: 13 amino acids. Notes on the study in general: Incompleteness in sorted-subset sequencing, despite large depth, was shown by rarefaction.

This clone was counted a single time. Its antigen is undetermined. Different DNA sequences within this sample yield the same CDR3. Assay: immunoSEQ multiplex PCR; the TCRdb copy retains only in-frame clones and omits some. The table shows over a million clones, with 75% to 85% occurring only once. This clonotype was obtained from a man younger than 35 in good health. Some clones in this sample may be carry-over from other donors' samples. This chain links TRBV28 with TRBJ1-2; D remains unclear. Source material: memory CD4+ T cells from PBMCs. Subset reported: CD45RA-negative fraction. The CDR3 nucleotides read TGTGCCAGCAGTTTCGGTAGGAACTATGGCTACACCTTC. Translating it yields CASSFGRNYGYTF.